These 19 T cell receptor beta chains originate from one sample sequenced in a study of blood T cell repertoires in COVID-19. Generated by immunoSEQ multiplex PCR, the TCRdb table keeps only in-frame clones and is missing some. This sample yields 200,000 to 300,000 clones, of which approximately 83% are seen a single time; roughly 3% belongs to the top ten. Sequenced input: peripheral blood. These receptors all come from a woman in her twenties or thirties who had recovered from COVID-19.

The genes are TRBV5-1 and TRBJ2-1, with TRBD2 matching over 7 bases. This CDR3 contains 15 residues. From germline, CDR1 is SGHRS and CDR2 YFSETQ. The junction had 10 bases not matched to a gene; V was cut back by 1 base and J by 9 bases. CDR3 in amino acids: CASSLRGLEITEQFF. The CDR3 DNA follows: TGCGCCAGCAGCTTGCGTGGACTAGAAATTACTGAGCAGTTCTTC.

The chain has TRBV27 and TRBJ2-7; 7 nucleotides agree with TRBD1. From germline, CDR1 is MNHEY and CDR2 SMNVEV (reference sequence). V shed 4 bases and J 2 bases; nucleotides not matched to a gene: 5. The CDR3 is 14 amino acids. CDR3 residues: CASSSRQGTYEQYF. CDR3 nucleotides: TGTGCCAGCAGTTCAAGACAGGGTACCTACGAGCAGTACTTC.

The rearrangement joins TRBV5-5 to TRBJ2-3, with 7 bases matching TRBD1. Germline CDR1 is SGHKS and CDR2 is YYEKEE (reference sequence). V gave up 4 bases and J gave up 2 bases; unmatched junction bases: 4. The CDR3 runs to 14 residues. For the CDR3, the DNA is TGTGCCAGCAGCCCGGGACAGTACACAGATACGCAGTATTTT. It encodes CASSPGQYTDTQYF.

The V call is TRBV6-5, the J call TRBJ2-7, with D maybe TRBD2 (6 bases). The CDR3 runs to 15 residues. From germline, CDR1 is MNHEY and CDR2 SVGAGI. With 6 bases removed from V and 2 bases from J, the gap between germline ends came to 17 bases. CDR3 sequence: CASSRFSGSPYEQYF. CDR3 nucleotides: TGTGCCAGCAGCCGATTTAGCGGATCCCCCTACGAGCAGTACTTC.

The rearrangement links TRBV6-6 to TRBJ1-2, with 7 positions matching TRBD1. CDR3 length: 14 residues. CDR1 is MNHNY, CDR2 SVGAGI, per germline (reference sequence). Trimming removed 2 bases from V and 2 bases from J; junction bases left unmatched: 2. In nucleotides, the CDR3 is TGTGCCAGCAGTTACGACAGGGTAAACTATGGCTACACCTTC. This codes for CASSYDRVNYGYTF.

This clone was observed a single time. This chain joins TRBV2 and TRBJ2-5; D is possibly TRBD2 (6 bases). V lost 6 bases, J lost 7 bases, and 15 bases lay in between. From germline, CDR1 is SNHLY and CDR2 FYNNEI. This CDR3 is built from 13 residues. CDR3 sequence (DNA): TGTGCCAGCAGGGTGCGGGATGTAGGGACCCAGTACTTC. This translates into CASRVRDVGTQYF.

This rearrangement joins TRBV19 to TRBJ1-5, with 8 positions matching TRBD1. The CDR3 covers 15 residues. Germline CDR1 reads LNHDA; CDR2 reads SQIVND (reference sequence). The J segment lost 7 bases and the V segment lost 5 bases, leaving 10 bases of the junction unmatched. DNA for the CDR3: TGTGCCAGTAGTTTCTCGTCCAGGGGGCCCCAGCCCCAGCATTTT. Its protein product is CASSFSSRGPQPQHF.

This chain joins TRBV3-1 (or the pseudogene TRBV3-2) and TRBJ2-2, with 9 bases aligning to TRBD2. Germline CDR1 reads LGHDT; CDR2 reads YNNKEL (reference sequence). V trimming: 2 bases; J trimming: 4 bases; junction bases outside the gene matches: 8. There are 17 residues in the CDR3. Here the CDR3 DNA reads TGTGCCAGCAGCCAACACATAGCGGGGGCCTTCACCGGGGAGCTGTTTTTT. This encodes CASSQHIAGAFTGELFF.

This chain links TRBV5-1 with TRBJ2-1, with D tentatively TRBD2 (6 bases). Germline V CDR1 and CDR2: SGHRS, YFSETQ. The CDR3 loop spans 16 amino acids. V lost 0 bases and J lost 2, with 12 bases in between. DNA for the CDR3: TGCGCCAGCAGCTTGGCCGGGCGCGGGGCCTACAATGAGCAGTTCTTC. Amino acid sequence: CASSLAGRGAYNEQFF.

The chain uses TRBV3-1 (or the pseudogene TRBV3-2) and TRBJ1-2; D unresolved. The CDR3 has 12 amino acids. The V gene's germline CDR1 is LGHDT and CDR2 YNNKEL (reference sequence). Deletions cut 3 bases from V and 7 bases from J, with 9 bases between. In nucleotides, the CDR3 is TGTGCCAGCAGCCATGGAGGGTTTGGCTACACCTTC. It encodes CASSHGGFGYTF.

The rearrangement uses TRBV9 and TRBJ2-1, with TRBD2 matching over 10 bases. The CDR3 has 16 residues. The V gene's germline CDR1 is SGDLS and CDR2 YYNGEE. J was trimmed by 4 bases and V by 0 bases; bases with no gene match: 4. CDR3 DNA: TGTGCCAGCAGCGTAGGTCTGACTAGCGGGTACAATGAGCAGTTCTTC. Its protein product is CASSVGLTSGYNEQFF.

This chain uses TRBV19 with TRBJ1-2; D remains unclear. Trimming left V 7 bases short and J 0 bases short, with 12 bases between. CDR1 LNHDA and CDR2 SQIVND come from the germline V gene (reference sequence). The CDR3 runs 14 residues. In nucleotides, the CDR3 is TGTGCCAGTATTACTCTCGGGTCTAACTATGGCTACACCTTC. As protein: CASITLGSNYGYTF.

The chain combines TRBV7-3 with TRBJ2-1, with 10 bases that match TRBD2. CDR1 and CDR2 from the germline V gene are SGHTA and FQGTGA. This CDR3 spans 18 amino acids. V lost 0 bases, J lost 5 bases, and 10 bases stayed unmatched. This CDR3 is CASSLTKLAGSDNNEQFF. The CDR3 nucleotides are TGTGCCAGCAGCTTAACCAAACTAGCGGGGAGCGATAACAATGAGCAGTTCTTC.

J is TRBJ1-2 and V is TRBV3-1 (or the pseudogene TRBV3-2), with D uncertain. The CDR3 runs to 16 residues. CDR1 LGHDT and CDR2 YNNKEL come from the germline V gene (reference sequence). Trimming took off 1 base at V and 3 bases at J, with 15 bases between the two ends. CDR3 amino acids: CASSQGIHRFDYGYTF. The CDR3 region has the DNA TGTGCCAGCAGCCAAGGAATACACAGATTTGACTATGGCTACACCTTC.

V gene TRBV3-1 (or the pseudogene TRBV3-2) combines with J gene TRBJ2-1, with 9 bases that match TRBD2. The CDR3 length is 17 residues. V shed 0 bases, J shed 8 bases, and the junction held 11 bases outside the gene matches. From germline, CDR1 is LGHDT and CDR2 YNNKEL (reference sequence). CDR3 sequence reads: CASSQESRGLARYEQFF. CDR3 DNA sequence: TGTGCCAGCAGCCAAGAATCAAGAGGACTAGCGCGCTATGAGCAGTTCTTC.

A remark on this clone: Other DNA sequences from this sample encode an identical CDR3 as well. The chain uses TRBV3-1 (or the pseudogene TRBV3-2) and TRBJ1-2; 8 nucleotides agree with TRBD1. This CDR3 comprises 16 residues. Trimming at V came to 0 bases and at J to 0 bases, leaving 3 bases not matched to a gene. Germline-derived CDR1 and CDR2 are LGHDT and YNNKEL (reference sequence). CDR3 DNA: TGTGCCAGCAGCCAAGAAGGGGACAGGTCTAACTATGGCTACACCTTC. Translating it yields CASSQEGDRSNYGYTF.

The chain has TRBV15 and TRBJ1-4; 8 nucleotides align to TRBD1. J gave up 2 bases and V 8 bases, and 4 bases lay outside the gene matches. From germline, CDR1 is LNHNV and CDR2 YYDKDF (reference sequence). The CDR3 contains 14 residues. The CDR3 reads CATSNRGTNEKLFF. The CDR3 DNA sequence: TGTGCCACCTCGAACAGGGGGACTAATGAAAAACTGTTTTTT. The full variable domain, in which reference TRBV15 and TRBJ1-4 provide the parts outside the CDR3, is DAMVIQNPRYQVTQFGKPVTLSCSQTLNHNVMYWYQQKSSQAPKLLFHYYDKDFNNEADTPDNFQSRRPNTSFCFLDIRSPGLGDTAMYLCATSNRGTNEKLFFGSGTQLSVL.

This chain joins TRBV29-1 and TRBJ2-2; TRBD2 might be the D (6 bases). V was cut by 4 bases and J by 0 bases, with 12 bases left in between. CDR1 is SQVTM, CDR2 ANQGSEA, per germline. This CDR3 contains 15 residues. The CDR3 region is CSVVGGNTNTGELFF. For the CDR3, the DNA is TGCAGCGTTGTAGGAGGGAATACGAACACCGGGGAGCTGTTTTTT.

The V gene is TRBV7-9, the J gene TRBJ1-6, with 8 positions matching TRBD1. Trimming cost V 3 bases and J 2 bases; bases outside gene matches: 3. Germline V gene data show CDR1 as SEHNR and CDR2 as FQNEAQ (reference sequence). The CDR3 runs 16 residues. CDR3 protein: CASSLDRAPYNSPLHF. The DNA for the CDR3 is TGTGCCAGCAGCTTGGACAGGGCTCCCTATAATTCACCCCTCCACTTT.